A selection of T cell receptor beta chains follows, all from one sample in a study of T cell changes during pregnancy in multiple sclerosis. This table comes from immunoSEQ multiplex PCR, and its TCRdb copy is limited to in-frame clones, with some not included. The sample comprises tens of thousands of clones, around 90% of which are singletons, and 1.4% rests with the top ten. The specimen was peripheral blood, collected before pregnancy. These receptors came from a female donor with multiple sclerosis, enrolled in a pregnancy study. The CDR3 runs from the conserved cysteine through the conserved F or W. A D gene is named only where the DNA matches it firmly. Size values are once, few and many counts, or a class for expanded clones, and some rows have none.

TRBJ1-2 | - | TRBD1 | TRBV6-5 | TGTGCCAGCAGTTACTCCGACAGGGTTAATGGCTACACCTTC | CASSYSDRVNGYTF
TRBJ2-1 | - | TRBD2 | TRBV27 | TGTGCCAGCAGTATCACCCCCGCGGGGGATGAGCAGTTCTTC | CASSITPAGDEQFF
TRBJ2-1 | - | TRBD2 | TRBV2 | TGTGCCAGCAGACAACTAGCGGGGTACAATGAGCAGTTCTTC | CASRQLAGYNEQFF
TRBJ2-1 | - | TRBD1 | TRBV7-3 | TGTGCCAGCAGCTTAGGCCCCAGGGGGCTTTCCTACAATGAGCAGTTCTTC | CASSLGPRGLSYNEQFF
TRBJ1-6 | once | TRBD1 | TRBV27 | TGTGCCAGCAGTCCGGGACAGGGGGCCTCCTATAATTCACCCCTCCACTTT | CASSPGQGASYNSPLHF
TRBJ2-7 | - | - | TRBV6-1 | TGTGCCAGCTTTAAACAGGGCTACGAGCAGTACTTC | CASFKQGYEQYF
TRBJ2-7 | - | - | TRBV11-2 | TGTGCCAGCAGCTTATATAACTGGGGGGTGGGGGAGCAGTACTTC | CASSLYNWGVGEQYF
TRBJ2-5 | - | - | TRBV15 | TGTGCCACCAGGGGGGCCCTACAAGAGACCCAGTACTTC | CATRGALQETQYF
TRBJ1-4 | - | - | TRBV2 | TGTGCCAGCAGTGACACAGGCAGAGCAAATACTAATGAAAAACTGTTTTTT | CASSDTGRANTNEKLFF
TRBJ2-3 | - | - | TRBV10-3 | TGTGCCATCAGAGGGGAAAGTCGCACAGATACGCAGTATTTT | CAIRGESRTDTQYF
TRBJ1-2 | - | - | TRBV19 | TGTGCCAGTAGTTCCCAGCTACAGGGAAACTATGGCTACACCTTC | CASSSQLQGNYGYTF